The present T cell receptor beta chain was sequenced within a study of blood T cell repertoires in COVID-19. Overall study context: Italy, Spain and the United States were the sources of the convalescent and acute COVID-19 samples. T cells, B-cell-depleted T cells, or PBMCs supplied cDNA or gDNA.

Per the authors' pipeline: It was from reference gene primer amplification that nucleated cell counts were estimated. TCRdb's table, derived via immunoSEQ multiplex PCR, lists solely in-frame clones and lacks some. That table is the source of V, J and clone size, and D and trimming were worked out from the DNA. Among a few hundred thousand clones listed, 84% were seen once. J gave up 5 bases and V 3 bases, and 11 bases lay outside the gene matches. In germline, CDR1 is LNHNV, CDR2 YYDKDF (reference sequence). CDR3 length equals 17 residues. The sample comprised peripheral blood. The origin of this receptor is a woman older than 75 with active or convalescent COVID-19. The V and J genes are TRBV15 and TRBJ2-5; TRBD2 matches at 11 bases. CDR3 loop: CATSSPGRTSGWETQYF. Written as DNA, the CDR3 is TGTGCCACCAGCAGTCCCGGACGGACTAGCGGGTGGGAGACCCAGTACTTC.